Presented here are 18 T cell receptor beta chains from one specimen sequenced in a study of STAT3 mutations in large granular lymphocyte leukemia. Study-level points and caveats: Every T-LGLL patient had at least one immunodominant TCRbeta clonotype.

Sequencing used immunoSEQ multiplex PCR; TCRdb keeps in-frame clones, though not all of them. The sample records 35,000 to 40,000 clones, more than 70% being singletons. These receptors' antigens are unknown. The sample comprised PBMCs. Receptor source: a human donor with T large granular lymphocyte leukemia. Some clones in this sample may be carry-over from other donors' samples.

The chain recombines TRBV9 with TRBJ1-4, with 10 positions matching TRBD1. V shed 2 bases and J 7 bases; nucleotides not matched to a gene: 5. Germline assignment: CDR1 SGDLS and CDR2 YYNGEE. The CDR3 sequence is 15 residues long. In DNA, the CDR3 is TGTGCCAGCAGCGTTTACGGGACAGGGGTTGAAAAACTGTTTTTT. It encodes CASSVYGTGVEKLFF.

The chain recombines TRBV5-1 with TRBJ2-7, with 7 bases that match TRBD1. This CDR3 has 12 amino acids. The V gene end was trimmed by 3 bases and the J gene end by 4 bases; junction bases not matched to a gene: 1. From germline, CDR1 is SGHRS and CDR2 YFSETQ. Here the CDR3 reads CASSSQGYEQYF. For the CDR3, the DNA is TGCGCCAGCAGCTCACAGGGGTACGAGCAGTACTTC.

The chain recombines TRBV28 with TRBJ2-6; perhaps TRBD1 as D (6 bases). V gave up 5 bases and J gave up 1 base, with 12 bases separating them. The CDR3 spans 16 residues. Looked up from germline, CDR1 is MDHEN and CDR2 is SYDVKM. The CDR3 loop reads CASSPEGESGANVLTF. CDR3 in DNA: TGTGCCAGCAGTCCCGAGGGGGAGTCTGGGGCCAACGTCCTGACTTTC.

This clone was observed once. The sample carries other DNA sequences with the same CDR3. The rearrangement uses TRBV7-9 and TRBJ1-1; 7 bases are shared with TRBD1. Germline V CDR1 and CDR2: SEHNR, FQNEAQ (reference sequence). The CDR3 runs to 15 residues. J gave up 2 bases and V 5 bases, and 8 bases lay outside the gene matches. CDR3 nucleotide sequence: TGTGCCAGCAGCCCGCCCAGGGGGAGCAACACTGAAGCTTTCTTT. This sequence encodes CASSPPRGSNTEAFF.

The chain uses TRBV28 and TRBJ2-3; 7 bases are a match to TRBD1. After removal of 5 bases from V and 0 bases from J, the junction contained 5 bases not matched to a gene. CDR1 is MDHEN, CDR2 SYDVKM, per germline. This CDR3 spans 15 amino acids. CDR3 region: CASSPGQISTDTQYF. CDR3 DNA: TGTGCCAGCAGTCCGGGACAGATTAGCACAGATACGCAGTATTTT.

The chain combines TRBV18 with TRBJ2-2; D remains unclear. The V end lost 6 bases, the J end lost 0 bases, and 2 bases lay between the germline ends. Germline loops: CDR1 KGHSH, CDR2 LQKENI. The CDR3 covers 12 residues. CDR3 in amino acids: CASSANTGELFF. The CDR3 coding sequence is TGTGCCAGCTCCGCGAACACCGGGGAGCTGTTTTTT. Based on the CDR3 plus reference TRBV18 and TRBJ2-2, the full variable domain is NAGVMQNPRHLVRRRGQEARLRCSPMKGHSHVYWYRQLPEEGLKFMVYLQKENIIDESGMPKERFSAEFPKEGPSILRIQQVVRGDSAAYFCASSANTGELFFGEGSRLTVL.

The chain links TRBV5-5 to TRBJ2-3; no firm D call. V was trimmed by 5 bases and J by 0 bases, leaving 13 bases between them. From germline, CDR1 is SGHKS and CDR2 YYEKEE (reference sequence). The CDR3 totals 15 residues. The CDR3 DNA reads TGTGCCAGCAGTTCCCCCCCACTCAGCACAGATACGCAGTATTTT. Protein: CASSSPPLSTDTQYF.

The chain employs TRBV29-1 and TRBJ2-1; D gene unclear. The CDR3 runs 12 residues. CDR1 SQVTM and CDR2 ANQGSEA come from the germline V gene. The V end was cut by 7 bases, the J end by 3 bases, with 10 bases between. CDR3 coding DNA: TGCAGCGGGGCCCAGAGCTACAATGAGCAGTTCTTC. Residues: CSGAQSYNEQFF.

The chain is built from TRBV7-2 and TRBJ1-5; tentatively, D is TRBD1 (6 bases). This CDR3 spans 14 amino acids. Trimming removed 2 bases from V and 9 bases from J, with 14 bases in between. CDR1 and CDR2 from the germline V gene are SGHTA and FQGNSA. The CDR3 region has the DNA TGTGCCAGCAGCTTAAATCGGGACATACTGCCCCAGCATTTT. It translates to CASSLNRDILPQHF.

This chain connects TRBV5-1 to TRBJ2-1, with D uncertain. CDR1 is SGHRS, CDR2 YFSETQ, per germline. This CDR3 comprises 15 residues. The ends were cut back, 2 bases at V and 5 bases at J, with 14 bases in the middle. The CDR3 protein is CASSFMAVPDNEQFF. The CDR3 bases are TGCGCCAGCAGCTTCATGGCCGTCCCGGACAATGAGCAGTTCTTC.

This clone was detected only once. The gene calls are TRBV5-1 and TRBJ2-2; D may match TRBD1 or TRBD2 (5 bases each). CDR1 and CDR2 (germline): SGHRS, YFSETQ. Between the trimmed V and J ends, which lost 7 bases and 1 base, there was a span of 14 bases. The CDR3 loop spans 15 amino acids. Here the CDR3 DNA reads TGCGCCAGCGGGTGGGGACCGCAGAACACCGGGGAGCTGTTTTTT. Amino acid sequence: CASGWGPQNTGELFF.

The CDR3 loop reads CASSLWRDKNTEAFF. In DNA form, the CDR3 reads TGTGCCAGCAGCTTATGGAGGGACAAGAACACTGAAGCTTTCTTT. The rearrangement joins TRBV7-9 to TRBJ1-1; perhaps TRBD1 as D (6 bases). CDR3 length: 15 amino acids. The germline V gene encodes CDR1 SEHNR and CDR2 FQNEAQ (reference sequence). With 2 bases removed from V and 1 base from J, the gap between germline ends came to 11 bases.

This clone came up once. The CDR3 spells CASIRGADTEAFF. The CDR3 nucleotides are TGTGCCAGCATTCGTGGGGCGGACACTGAAGCTTTCTTT. V usage is TRBV2 and J usage is TRBJ1-1, with D perhaps matching TRBD1 (5 bases). Trimming shortened V by 7 bases and J by 3 bases, and 12 bases separated the two germline ends. The CDR3 runs 13 residues. Germline loops: CDR1 SNHLY, CDR2 FYNNEI.

CDR3 amino acids: CASSDGQDNSPLHF. The CDR3 nucleotides read TGTGCCAGCAGTGACGGACAGGATAATTCACCCCTCCACTTT. The chain links TRBV6-4 to TRBJ1-6, with 7 bases that match TRBD1. V shed 2 bases and J 5 bases; nucleotides not matched to a gene: 0. Germline CDR1 and CDR2: MRHNA and SNTAGT. There are 14 residues in the CDR3.

The rearrangement uses TRBV18 and TRBJ1-5; TRBD1 matches at 7 bases. The ends lost 6 bases at V and 4 bases at J; junction bases unmatched: 3. The CDR3 has 13 amino acids. Germline assignment: CDR1 KGHSH and CDR2 LQKENI. CDR3 sequence (DNA): TGTGCCAGCTCGGAGGGACAGAATCAGCCCCAGCATTTT. Protein: CASSEGQNQPQHF. The variable domain in full, with the rest retrieved from reference TRBV18 and TRBJ1-5, is NAGVMQNPRHLVRRRGQEARLRCSPMKGHSHVYWYRQLPEEGLKFMVYLQKENIIDESGMPKERFSAEFPKEGPSILRIQQVVRGDSAAYFCASSEGQNQPQHFGDGTRLSIL.

A few counts support this clone. The V and J genes are TRBV11-3 and TRBJ2-7, with a tentative D call TRBD1 (6 bases). The CDR3 loop spans 15 amino acids. Germline CDR1 and CDR2: SGHNT and YENEEA. V shed 4 bases and J shed 1 base, with 14 bases lying between them. CDR3 amino acids: CASSYYWDTSYEQYV. The CDR3 nucleotides read TGTGCCAGCAGCTACTATTGGGACACTTCCTACGAGCAGTACGTC.

The rearrangement joins TRBV29-1 to TRBJ2-1; D is unclear. Germline V gene sequence: CDR1 SQVTM, CDR2 ANQGSEA. This CDR3 spans 13 amino acids. Trimming removed 4 bases from V and 2 bases from J, with 9 bases in between. The CDR3 sequence is CSVVWVAYNEQFF. The CDR3 bases are TGCAGCGTTGTATGGGTAGCCTACAATGAGCAGTTCTTC.

This clone appeared once. The chain uses TRBV7-9 and TRBJ2-7; D not resolved. This CDR3 contains 12 residues. Germline values: CDR1 SEHNR, CDR2 FQNEAQ (reference sequence). Trimming removed 7 bases from V and 0 bases from J, with 7 bases in between. CDR3 nucleotide sequence: TGTGCCAGCACCAACAACTCCTACGAGCAGTACTTC. Residues: CASTNNSYEQYF.